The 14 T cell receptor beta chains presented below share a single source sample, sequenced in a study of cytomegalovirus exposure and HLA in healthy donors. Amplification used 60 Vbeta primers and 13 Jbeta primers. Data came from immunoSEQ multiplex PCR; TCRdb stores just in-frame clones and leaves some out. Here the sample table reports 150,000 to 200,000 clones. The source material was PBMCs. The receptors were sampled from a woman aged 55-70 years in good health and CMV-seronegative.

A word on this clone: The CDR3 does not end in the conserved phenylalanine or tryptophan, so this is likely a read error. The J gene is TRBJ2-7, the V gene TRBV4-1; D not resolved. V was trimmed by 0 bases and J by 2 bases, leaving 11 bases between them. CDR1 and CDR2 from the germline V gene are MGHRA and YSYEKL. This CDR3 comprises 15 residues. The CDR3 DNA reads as TGCGCCAGCAGCCAAGATGGGCACAGCCCCTACGAGCAGTACCTC. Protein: CASSQDGHSPYEQYL.

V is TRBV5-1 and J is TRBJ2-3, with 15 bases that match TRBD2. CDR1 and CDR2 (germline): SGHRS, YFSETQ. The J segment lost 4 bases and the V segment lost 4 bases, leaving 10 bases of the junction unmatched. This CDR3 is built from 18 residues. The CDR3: CASSARRTSGGVADTQYF. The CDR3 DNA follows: TGCGCCAGCAGCGCACGACGGACTAGCGGGGGGGTAGCAGATACGCAGTATTTT.

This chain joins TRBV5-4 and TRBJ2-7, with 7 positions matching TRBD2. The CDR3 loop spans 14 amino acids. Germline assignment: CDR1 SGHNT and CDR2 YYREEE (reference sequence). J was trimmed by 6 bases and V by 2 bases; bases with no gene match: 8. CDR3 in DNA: TGTGCCAGCAGCTTCGGACTTGCGGGAGCCGAGCAGTACTTC. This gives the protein CASSFGLAGAEQYF.

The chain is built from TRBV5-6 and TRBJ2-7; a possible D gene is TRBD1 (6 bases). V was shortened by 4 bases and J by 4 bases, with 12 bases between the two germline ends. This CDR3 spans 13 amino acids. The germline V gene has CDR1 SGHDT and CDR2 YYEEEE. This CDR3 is CASSPGQRYEQYF. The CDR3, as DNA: TGTGCCAGCAGCCCTGGACAGCGATACGAGCAGTACTTC.

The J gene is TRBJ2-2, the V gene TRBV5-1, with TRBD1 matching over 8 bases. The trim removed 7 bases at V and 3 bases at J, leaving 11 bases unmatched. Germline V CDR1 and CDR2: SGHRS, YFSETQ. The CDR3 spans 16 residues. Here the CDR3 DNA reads TGCGCCAGCGCGCTCGTTCAGGGGGCGGACACCGGGGAGCTGTTTTTT. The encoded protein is CASALVQGADTGELFF.

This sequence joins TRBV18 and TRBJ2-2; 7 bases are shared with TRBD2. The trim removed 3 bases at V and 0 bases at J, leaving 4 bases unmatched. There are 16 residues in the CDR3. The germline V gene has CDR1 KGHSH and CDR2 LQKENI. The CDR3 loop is CASSPAGLANTGELFF. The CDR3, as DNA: TGTGCCAGCTCACCGGCCGGACTAGCGAACACCGGGGAGCTGTTTTTT.

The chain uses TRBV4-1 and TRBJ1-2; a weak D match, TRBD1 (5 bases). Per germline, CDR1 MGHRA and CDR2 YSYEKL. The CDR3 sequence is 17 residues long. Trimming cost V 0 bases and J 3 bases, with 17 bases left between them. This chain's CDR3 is CASSQEGQGGDYYGYTF. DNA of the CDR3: TGCGCCAGCAGCCAAGAAGGTCAAGGCGGGGACTACTATGGCTACACCTTC.

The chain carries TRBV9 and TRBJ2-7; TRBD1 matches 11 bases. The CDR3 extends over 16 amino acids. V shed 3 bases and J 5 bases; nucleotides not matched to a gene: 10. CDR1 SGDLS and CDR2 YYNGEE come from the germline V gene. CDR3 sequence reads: CASSANFRDRGNEQYF. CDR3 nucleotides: TGTGCCAGCAGCGCGAACTTCCGGGACAGGGGGAACGAGCAGTACTTC.

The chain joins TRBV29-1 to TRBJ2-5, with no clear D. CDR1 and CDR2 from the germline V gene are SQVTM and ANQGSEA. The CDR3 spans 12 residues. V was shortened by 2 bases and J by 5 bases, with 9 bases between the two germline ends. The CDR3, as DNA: TGCAGCGTTGAATCCCCTTCGGAGACCCAGTACTTC. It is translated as CSVESPSETQYF.

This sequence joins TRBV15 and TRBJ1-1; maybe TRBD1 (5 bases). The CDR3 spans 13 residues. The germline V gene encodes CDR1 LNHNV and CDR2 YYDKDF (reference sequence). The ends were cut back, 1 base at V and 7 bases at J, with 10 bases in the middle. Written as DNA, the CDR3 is TGTGCCACCAGCAGAGCCCAGGGCAGTGAAGCTTTCTTT. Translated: CATSRAQGSEAFF.

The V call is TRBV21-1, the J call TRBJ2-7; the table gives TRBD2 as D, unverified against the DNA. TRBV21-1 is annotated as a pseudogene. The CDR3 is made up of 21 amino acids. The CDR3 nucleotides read TGTGCCAGCAACAGGGGGACTAGCGGGTACCAACCCTATTTCCCCTCCTACGAGCAGTACTTC. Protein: CASNRGTSGYQPYFPSYEQYF.

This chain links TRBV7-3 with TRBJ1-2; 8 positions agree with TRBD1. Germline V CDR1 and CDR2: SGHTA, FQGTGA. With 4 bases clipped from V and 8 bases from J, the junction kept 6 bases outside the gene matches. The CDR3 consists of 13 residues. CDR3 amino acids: CASSYGQGQGYTF. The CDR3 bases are TGTGCCAGCAGCTACGGACAGGGTCAGGGCTACACCTTC.

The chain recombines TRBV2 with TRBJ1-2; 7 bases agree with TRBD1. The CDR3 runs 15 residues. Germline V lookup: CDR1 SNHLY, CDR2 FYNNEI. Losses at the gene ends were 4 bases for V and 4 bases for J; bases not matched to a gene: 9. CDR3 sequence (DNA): TGTGCCAGCAGTGGGGGGTGGACAGGCACCTATGGCTACACCTTC. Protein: CASSGGWTGTYGYTF.

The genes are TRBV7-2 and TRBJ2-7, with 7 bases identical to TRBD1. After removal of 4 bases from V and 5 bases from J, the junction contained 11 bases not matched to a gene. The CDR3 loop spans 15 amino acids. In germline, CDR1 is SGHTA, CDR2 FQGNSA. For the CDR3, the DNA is TGTGCCAGCAGCTCTAGACAGGGACGCCCCCACGAGCAGTACTTC. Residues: CASSSRQGRPHEQYF. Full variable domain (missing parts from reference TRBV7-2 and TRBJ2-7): GAGVSQSPSNKVTEKGKDVELRCDPISGHTALYWYRQSLGQGLEFLIYFQGNSAPDKSGLPSDRFSAERTGGSVSTLTIQRTQQEDSAVYLCASSSRQGRPHEQYFGPGTRLTVT.